These T cell receptor beta chains were read from a single sample in a study of blood T cells in healthy people across ages. TCRdb independently ran MiXCR on the 5' RACE reads; one entry per CDR3 protein. The sample has about a million distinct CDR3 sequences; roughly two fifths are singletons. The sequenced material came from blood. Receptors originate from a man aged 18 to 30 in good health. CDR3s include the opening cysteine and the closing phenylalanine or tryptophan. The order of the fields is D gene, J gene, V gene, clone size, CDR3 DNA, CDR3 protein. D genes are given only for firm matches. Clone size, where shown, is once, few, many, or a class for clones that have expanded.

D: TRBD2; J: TRBJ2-1; V: TRBV20-1; size: .; DNA: TGCAGTGCTGGCCTTTTGGGCGGGGGGTGGAATGAGCAGTTCTTC; CDR3: CSAGLLGGGWNEQFF
D: TRBD2; J: TRBJ2-2; V: TRBV10-3; size: .; DNA: TGTGCCATCAGTGCCGGGACTAGCGGGGGGACCTACACCGGGGAGCTGTTTTTT; CDR3: CAISAGTSGGTYTGELFF
D: .; J: TRBJ2-7; V: TRBV4-3; size: .; DNA: TGCGCCAGCAGTCAAGATCCAGGGGAATCGGTAAGCTCCTACAATGAGCAGTACTTC; CDR3: CASSQDPGESVSSYNEQYF
D: .; J: TRBJ2-2; V: TRBV12-3/TRBV12-4; size: .; DNA: TGTGCCAGCAGCCCACTTACAAGGGTCGGGGAGCTGTTTTTT; CDR3: CASSPLTRVGELFF
D: TRBD1; J: TRBJ1-1; V: TRBV27; size: .; DNA: TGTGCCAGCAGTTTAATGCAGGGGGCGTGGACTAAAGCTTTCTTT; CDR3: CASSLMQGAWTKAFF
D: .; J: TRBJ2-2; V: TRBV5-1; size: few; DNA: TGCGCCAGCGGGTCTAGCGTATCCGGGGAGCTGTTTTTT; CDR3: CASGSSVSGELFF
D: TRBD2; J: TRBJ2-3; V: TRBV5-1; size: .; DNA: TGCGCCAGCAGCTTCACCACTCTAGCGGGGGTCACAGATACGCAGTATTTT; CDR3: CASSFTTLAGVTDTQYF
D: .; J: TRBJ2-5; V: TRBV6-6; size: .; DNA: TGTGCCAGCACTGGTGTTTGGGCCCAGGGGTTAGAGGAGACCCAGTACTTC; CDR3: CASTGVWAQGLEETQYF
D: TRBD2; J: TRBJ2-3; V: TRBV9; size: .; DNA: TGTGCCAGCAGCGTTAGTAGCGGGGGGGCCGGAGATACGCAGTATTTT; CDR3: CASSVSSGGAGDTQYF
D: .; J: TRBJ2-5; V: TRBV12-3/TRBV12-4; size: .; DNA: TGTGCCAGCAGTTTGACTAGGGCAGAGACCCAGTACTTC; CDR3: CASSLTRAETQYF
D: .; J: TRBJ2-4; V: TRBV20-1; size: many; DNA: TGCAGTGCCCAGAGGGTCAGGGAAAACATTCAGTACTTC; CDR3: CSAQRVRENIQYF
D: .; J: TRBJ2-2; V: TRBV4-3; size: .; DNA: TGCGCCAGCAGCCAAGATCCAAGTCGAGAGGCACCCGGGGAGCTGTTTTTT; CDR3: CASSQDPSREAPGELFF
D: .; J: TRBJ1-1; V: TRBV7-3; size: .; DNA: TGTGCCAGCAGCTTACTTTATCTGTCTGAAGCTTTCTTT; CDR3: CASSLLYLSEAFF
D: TRBD2; J: TRBJ2-1; V: TRBV6-6; size: few; DNA: TGTGCCAGCAGTCCCGCCCCCAGCGGGGGTGATCGGGAGCAGTTCTTC; CDR3: CASSPAPSGGDREQFF
D: .; J: TRBJ1-5; V: TRBV20-1; size: few; DNA: TGCAGTGCTAGAGATGGGACCGTAAATCAGCCCCAGCATTTT; CDR3: CSARDGTVNQPQHF
D: .; J: TRBJ2-3; V: TRBV9; size: few; DNA: TGTGCCAGCGGGGAACAGCACACAGATACGCAGTATTTT; CDR3: CASGEQHTDTQYF
D: .; J: TRBJ2-1; V: TRBV4-3; size: .; DNA: TGCGCCAGCAGCCAAGAGCCTGGGACTGGGGGCAATGAGCAGTTCTTC; CDR3: CASSQEPGTGGNEQFF
D: .; J: TRBJ2-7; V: TRBV6-5; size: .; DNA: TGTGCCAGCGGCCCTTCCCCCTACAATGAGCAGTACTTC; CDR3: CASGPSPYNEQYF
D: TRBD1; J: TRBJ1-2; V: TRBV27; size: .; DNA: TGTGCCAGCAGTTTAACCGGGACAGACGATGGCTACACCTTC; CDR3: CASSLTGTDDGYTF
D: .; J: TRBJ1-5; V: TRBV20-1; size: .; DNA: TGCAGTGCTAAGGCGGGGACAAGCAGTCAGCCCCAGCATTTT; CDR3: CSAKAGTSSQPQHF
D: TRBD2; J: TRBJ2-7; V: TRBV7-6; size: few; DNA: TGTGCCAGCAGCTTAGAGCCGGGACTAGCGGGGGATACCTACGAGCAGTACTTC; CDR3: CASSLEPGLAGDTYEQYF
D: .; J: TRBJ1-1; V: TRBV11-3; size: .; DNA: TGTGCCAGCAGCTTAAATGTGGATCTGAACACTGAAGCTTTCTTT; CDR3: CASSLNVDLNTEAFF
D: .; J: TRBJ1-1; V: TRBV4-1; size: .; DNA: TGCGCCAGCAGCCAAGGGGTAGGCAGGAGGAACACTGAAGCTTTCTTT; CDR3: CASSQGVGRRNTEAFF
D: .; J: TRBJ1-2; V: TRBV12-3/TRBV12-4; size: once; DNA: TGTGCCAGCAGTCAAACCTTTGACATGACGAACCATGGCTACACCTTC; CDR3: CASSQTFDMTNHGYTF
D: .; J: TRBJ2-1; V: TRBV27; size: .; DNA: TGTGCCAGCAGTTTATTCCAGGGCAGCTCCTACAATGAGCGGTTCTTC; CDR3: CASSLFQGSSYNERFF
D: TRBD2; J: TRBJ2-1; V: TRBV5-1; size: .; DNA: TGCGCCAGCAGCCTAGGACAGGAATTGACTAGCGGGGGGCGAAGCTCCTACAATGAGCAGTTCTTC; CDR3: CASSLGQELTSGGRSSYNEQFF
D: .; J: TRBJ2-2; V: TRBV3-1; size: once; DNA: TGTGCCAGCAGCCACGGGGGAACAAACACCGGGGAGCTGTTTTTT; CDR3: CASSHGGTNTGELFF
D: TRBD1; J: TRBJ1-2; V: TRBV11-2; size: .; DNA: TGTGCCAGCAGCTTAGAACCACAGGGGGTCACGAATGGCTACACCTTC; CDR3: CASSLEPQGVTNGYTF
D: .; J: TRBJ2-1; V: TRBV12-3/TRBV12-4; size: .; DNA: TGTGCCAGCAGTTTTGGACCTAAGAACAATGAGCAGTTCTTC; CDR3: CASSFGPKNNEQFF
D: .; J: TRBJ1-4; V: TRBV25-1; size: few; DNA: TGTGCCAGCAGTGTCACAGGGCAGGGACTGTTTTTT; CDR3: CASSVTGQGLFF
D: TRBD1; J: TRBJ2-7; V: TRBV28; size: .; DNA: TGTGCCAGCAGTCGGGACAGGAGATACTACGAGCAGTACTTC; CDR3: CASSRDRRYYEQYF
D: .; J: TRBJ2-2; V: TRBV27; size: .; DNA: TGTGCCAGCAGTAATCGACAGGACCTAGGAACCGGGGAGCTGTTTTTT; CDR3: CASSNRQDLGTGELFF
D: TRBD1; J: TRBJ2-3; V: TRBV29-1; size: many; DNA: TGCAGCGTTGAAGTGGGGACAGGACCCACAGATACGCAGTATTTT; CDR3: CSVEVGTGPTDTQYF
D: TRBD2; J: TRBJ2-3; V: TRBV20-1; size: few; DNA: TGCAGTGCTAGAGACCCACTAGCGGGGGGTGGTACGCAGTATTTT; CDR3: CSARDPLAGGGTQYF
D: .; J: TRBJ1-2; V: TRBV20-1; size: .; DNA: TGCAGTGCTAGAGATGGGGGAGATGGCTACACCTTC; CDR3: CSARDGGDGYTF
D: .; J: TRBJ2-6; V: TRBV6-4; size: few; DNA: TGTGCCAGCAGTGACGGGAGCTCTGGGGCCAACGTCCTGACTTTC; CDR3: CASSDGSSGANVLTF
D: .; J: TRBJ2-7; V: TRBV7-2; size: .; DNA: TGTGCCAGCAGCTTAGCTCTGGAGCAACTATACGAGCAGTACTTC; CDR3: CASSLALEQLYEQYF
D: .; J: TRBJ1-2; V: TRBV2; size: .; DNA: TGTGCCAGCAGTAGTGGGCCCCTATATGGCTACACCTTC; CDR3: CASSSGPLYGYTF
D: TRBD1; J: TRBJ2-2; V: TRBV27; size: .; DNA: TGTGCCAGCAGTTGGGACAGCACCGGGGAGCTGTTTTTT; CDR3: CASSWDSTGELFF